The 17 T cell receptor beta chains given below trace back to one sample, sequenced in a study of T cell repertoires in cytomegalovirus infection. MiXCR, applied by TCRdb to the reads, yields one record per CDR3 protein. The sample carries more than 75,000 distinct CDR3 sequences, more than 3.5% recorded once. The sequenced sample was PBMCs. The source of these receptors is a human donor in good health (CMV status not recorded). Some clones in this sample may be carry-over from other donors' samples.

The table lists this clonotype with many counts. The chain employs TRBV28 and TRBJ1-5; possibly TRBD1 for D (5 bases). The CDR3 sequence is 15 residues long. Trimming left V 6 bases short and J 1 base short, with 13 bases between. In germline, CDR1 is MDHEN, CDR2 SYDVKM. This CDR3 reads CASSRGERSNQPQHF. CDR3 in DNA: TGTGCCAGCAGCCGAGGGGAACGGAGCAATCAGCCCCAGCATTTT.

Many counts were recorded for this clonotype. The rearrangement uses TRBV6-1 and TRBJ1-6; 9 bases fit TRBD1. CDR3 length equals 14 residues. V trimming: 5 bases; J trimming: 10 bases; junction bases outside the gene matches: 6. Germline values: CDR1 MNHNS, CDR2 SASEGT. The CDR3 sequence is CASSSQGAGSPLHF. The CDR3 DNA follows: TGTGCCAGCAGTTCACAGGGGGCTGGATCACCCCTCCACTTT.

There are many counts of this clonotype. This chain links TRBV6-6 with TRBJ1-1; maybe TRBD1 (5 bases). The length of the CDR3 is 17 residues. CDR1 MNHNY and CDR2 SVGAGI come from the germline V gene (reference sequence). V lost 3 bases and J lost 0, with 17 bases in between. The CDR3 DNA sequence: TGTGCCAGCAGTTATTCGTCAGGGCTCCGGTTGAACACTGAAGCTTTCTTT. It is translated as CASSYSSGLRLNTEAFF.

This clonotype has a count of ten or more. This sequence joins TRBV19 and TRBJ2-3; D is ambiguous. The CDR3 is 12 residues long. The V end was cut by 4 bases, the J end by 5 bases, with 7 bases between. The germline gives CDR1 LNHDA, CDR2 SQIVND (reference sequence). This CDR3 is CASSRLGDTQYF. The CDR3 DNA is TGTGCCAGTAGTAGACTGGGAGATACGCAGTATTTT. The full variable domain, rest sourced from reference TRBV19 and TRBJ2-3, is DGGITQSPKYLFRKEGQNVTLSCEQNLNHDAMYWYRQDPGQGLRLIYYSQIVNDFQKGDIAEGYSVSREKKESFPLTVTSAQKNPTAFYLCASSRLGDTQYFGPGTRLTVL.

This clonotype was recorded at least ten times. The V and J genes are TRBV7-2 and TRBJ2-3; TRBD2 aligns across 7 bases. V lost 8 bases to trimming and J lost 1 base; unmatched junction nucleotides: 6. The CDR3 runs to 14 residues. Germline V gene lookup returns CDR1 SGHTA and CDR2 FQGNSA. CDR3 sequence: CASAPGGGTDTQYF. The CDR3 region has the DNA TGTGCCAGCGCACCTGGGGGGGGCACAGATACGCAGTATTTT.

This clonotype was detected many times. V gene TRBV19 combines with J gene TRBJ2-2; D gene uncertain. The CDR3 loop spans 13 amino acids. The germline gives CDR1 LNHDA, CDR2 SQIVND (reference sequence). V dropped 5 bases and J dropped 4 bases, with 8 bases sitting between them. The CDR3 sequence: CASSVSGTGELFF. Written as DNA, the CDR3 is TGTGCCAGTAGTGTCAGTGGCACCGGGGAGCTGTTTTTT.

This clonotype showed up many times. The chain is built from TRBV12-3 or TRBV12-4 and TRBJ1-2; D uncertain. This CDR3 has 18 amino acids. Trimming cost V 9 bases and J 2 bases, with 28 bases left between them. CDR3 protein: CASLPKSGGPDRNYGYTF. CDR3 bases: TGTGCCAGTTTACCAAAAAGTGGTGGGCCTGATAGGAACTATGGCTACACCTTC.

This clonotype was counted many times. The V gene is TRBV12-3 or TRBV12-4, the J gene TRBJ2-1; perhaps TRBD2 as D (5 bases). CDR3 length equals 15 residues. The V gene lost 5 bases and the J gene lost 0 bases, with 11 bases spanning the gap. The CDR3 bases are TGTGCCAGCAGTCAGGACTGGAGCTCCTACAATGAGCAGTTCTTC. Translating gives CASSQDWSSYNEQFF.

This clonotype was recorded at least ten times. This chain links TRBV30 with TRBJ1-5; D is unresolved. The CDR3 has 13 residues. V shed 4 bases and J shed 2 bases, with 9 bases lying between them. Germline assignment: CDR1 GTSNPN and CDR2 SVGIG (reference sequence). CDR3 amino acids: CAWNKNGNQPQHF. The DNA of the CDR3 is TGTGCCTGGAATAAGAACGGCAATCAGCCCCAGCATTTT.

This clonotype showed up many times. The chain combines TRBV4-2 with TRBJ2-2, with 8 bases lining up with TRBD1. Germline trimming cut 4 bases from V and 0 bases from J; bases unmatched to any gene: 4. The CDR3 covers 16 residues. The V gene's germline CDR1 is LGHNA and CDR2 YNFKEQ. CDR3 nucleotides: TGTGCCAGCAGCCGCGAACAGGGGGCGAACACCGGGGAGCTGTTTTTT. Translation gives CASSREQGANTGELFF.

There are many counts of this clonotype. The chain carries TRBV24-1 and TRBJ2-7; perhaps TRBD1 as D (6 bases). The germline CDR1 and CDR2 sequences are KGHDR and SFDVKD. Trimming left V 11 bases short and J 5 bases short, with 18 bases between. This CDR3 has 13 residues. CDR3 loop: CASASGQNNEQYF. CDR3 in DNA: TGTGCCAGCGCATCGGGACAAAACAACGAGCAGTACTTC.

This clonotype was observed at least ten times. CDR3 region: CASSFPVGGTMNTEAFF. The CDR3 DNA is TGTGCCAGCAGTTTCCCAGTCGGGGGAACCATGAACACTGAAGCTTTCTTT. The chain links TRBV6-2 or TRBV6-3 to TRBJ1-1, with a tentative D call TRBD1 (5 bases). Between the trimmed V and J ends, which lost 4 bases and 0 bases, there was a span of 18 bases. Germline V gene sequence: CDR1 MNHEY, CDR2 SVGEGT. The CDR3 is 17 amino acids.

This clonotype was seen at least ten times. The rearrangement uses TRBV19 and TRBJ1-1; perhaps TRBD1 as D (5 bases). Trimming pared 3 bases from V and 3 bases from J, leaving 8 bases between. Per the germline V gene, CDR1 is LNHDA and CDR2 is SQIVND (reference sequence). The CDR3 runs 13 residues. The CDR3 region has the DNA TGTGCCAGTAGTATGGGGCGGTACACTGAAGCTTTCTTT. Translating gives CASSMGRYTEAFF.

This clonotype was seen repeatedly, ten times or more. The chain employs TRBV4-3 and TRBJ2-7; TRBD2 might be the D (5 bases). This CDR3 spans 14 amino acids. Trimming shortened V by 4 bases and J by 0 bases, and 10 bases separated the two germline ends. Per germline, CDR1 LGHNA and CDR2 YSLEER. The chain's CDR3 is CASSRERFSYEQYF. As DNA, the CDR3 is TGCGCCAGCAGCCGGGAGCGGTTCTCCTACGAGCAGTACTTC.

The sample holds many counts of this clonotype. The chain recombines TRBV20-1 with TRBJ1-1; tentative D call: TRBD1 (6 bases). Germline assignment: CDR1 DFQATT and CDR2 SNEGSKA (reference sequence). This CDR3 contains 11 residues. V dropped 4 bases and J dropped 4 bases, with 7 bases sitting between them. CDR3 protein: CSANRVTEAFF. DNA of the CDR3: TGCAGTGCTAACAGGGTCACTGAAGCTTTCTTT.

This clonotype came up many times. The chain has TRBV28 and TRBJ1-1; possible D gene TRBD1, 6 bases. V was shortened by 3 bases and J by 8 bases, with 13 bases between the two germline ends. Germline V gene lookup returns CDR1 MDHEN and CDR2 SYDVKM. This CDR3 is 13 amino acids long. The CDR3 reads CASSLVGTGEAFF. For the CDR3, the DNA is TGTGCCAGCAGTTTGGTAGGTACAGGGGAAGCTTTCTTT. Full variable domain (rest looked up from reference TRBV28 and TRBJ1-1): DVKVTQSSRYLVKRTGEKVFLECVQDMDHENMFWYRQDPGLGLRLIYFSYDVKMKEKGDIPEGYSVSREKKERFSLILESASTNQTSMYLCASSLVGTGEAFFGQGTRLTVV.

This clonotype was seen ten or more times. CDR3 residues: CASSLVWGGVDTEAFF. CDR3 in DNA: TGCGCCAGCAGCCTCGTTTGGGGGGGCGTCGACACTGAAGCTTTCTTT. The chain has TRBV4-3 and TRBJ1-1; tentative D call: TRBD1 (6 bases). V was clipped by 4 bases and J by 3 bases, with 18 bases between them. Germline CDR1 and CDR2: LGHNA and YSLEER. The CDR3 length is 16 residues.